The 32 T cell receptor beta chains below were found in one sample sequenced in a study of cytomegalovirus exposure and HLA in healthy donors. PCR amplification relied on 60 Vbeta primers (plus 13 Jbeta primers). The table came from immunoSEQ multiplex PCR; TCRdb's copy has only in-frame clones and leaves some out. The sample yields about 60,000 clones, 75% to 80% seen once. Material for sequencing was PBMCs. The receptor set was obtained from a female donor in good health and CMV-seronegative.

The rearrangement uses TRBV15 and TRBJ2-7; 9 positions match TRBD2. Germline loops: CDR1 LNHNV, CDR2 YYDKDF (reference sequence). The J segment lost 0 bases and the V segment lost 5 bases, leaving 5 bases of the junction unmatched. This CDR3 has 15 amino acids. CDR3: CATSVGSGGSYEQYF. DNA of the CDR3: TGTGCCACCAGCGTGGGTAGCGGGGGCTCCTACGAGCAGTACTTC.

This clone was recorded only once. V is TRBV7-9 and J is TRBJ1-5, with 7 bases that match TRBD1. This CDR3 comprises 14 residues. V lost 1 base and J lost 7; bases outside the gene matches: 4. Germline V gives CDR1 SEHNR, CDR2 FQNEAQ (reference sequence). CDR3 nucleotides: TGTGCCAGCAGCTTAGGCAGGGGGGAGCAGCCCCAGCATTTT. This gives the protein CASSLGRGEQPQHF.

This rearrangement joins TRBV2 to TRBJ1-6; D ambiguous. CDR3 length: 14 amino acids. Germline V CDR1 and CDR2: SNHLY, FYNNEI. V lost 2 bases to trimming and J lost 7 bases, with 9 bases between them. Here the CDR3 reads CASSERALNSPLHF. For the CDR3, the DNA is TGTGCCAGCAGTGAACGTGCACTGAATTCACCCCTCCACTTT.

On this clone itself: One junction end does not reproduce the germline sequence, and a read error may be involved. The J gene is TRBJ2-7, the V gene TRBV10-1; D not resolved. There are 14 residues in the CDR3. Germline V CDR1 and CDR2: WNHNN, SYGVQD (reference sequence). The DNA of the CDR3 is TGCGCCAGCAGCGAGTCTAGGAGTGGATACGAGCAGTACTTC. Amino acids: CASSESRSGYEQYF.

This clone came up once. The CDR3 region has the DNA TGTGCCAGCAGTTACTGGACAGGGGGGAGGAATGAGCAGTTCTTC. This gives the protein CASSYWTGGRNEQFF. V is TRBV6-5 and J is TRBJ2-1; 10 positions match TRBD1. This CDR3 comprises 15 residues. V was pared by 1 base and J by 7 bases, with 4 bases of the junction left unmatched. CDR1 and CDR2 from the germline V gene are MNHEY and SVGAGI.

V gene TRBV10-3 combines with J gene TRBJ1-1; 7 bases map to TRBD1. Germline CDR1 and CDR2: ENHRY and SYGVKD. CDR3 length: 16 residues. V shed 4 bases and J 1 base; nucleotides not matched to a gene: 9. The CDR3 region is CAISGATGSQNTEAFF. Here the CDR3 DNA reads TGTGCCATCAGTGGGGCGACAGGGAGCCAGAACACTGAAGCTTTCTTT.

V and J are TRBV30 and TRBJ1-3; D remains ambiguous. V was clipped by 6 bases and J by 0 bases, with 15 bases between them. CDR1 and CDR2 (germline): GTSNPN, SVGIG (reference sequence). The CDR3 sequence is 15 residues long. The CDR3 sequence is CACHPIRDSGNTIYF. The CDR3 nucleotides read TGTGCCTGCCACCCAATACGGGACTCTGGAAACACCATATATTTT.

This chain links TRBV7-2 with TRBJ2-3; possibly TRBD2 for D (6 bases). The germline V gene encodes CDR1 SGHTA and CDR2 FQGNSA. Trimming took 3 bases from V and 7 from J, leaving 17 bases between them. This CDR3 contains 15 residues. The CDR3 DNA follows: TGTGCCAGCAGCTTGGTCCCGGGAGCGTCTTATACGCAGTATTTT. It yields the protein CASSLVPGASYTQYF.

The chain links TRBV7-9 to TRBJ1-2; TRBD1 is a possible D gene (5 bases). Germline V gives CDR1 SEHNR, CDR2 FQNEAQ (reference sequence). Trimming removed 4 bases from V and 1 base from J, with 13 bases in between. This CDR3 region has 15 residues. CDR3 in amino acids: CASSSRQYFNYGYTF. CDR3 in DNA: TGTGCCAGCAGCTCACGACAGTATTTTAACTATGGCTACACCTTC. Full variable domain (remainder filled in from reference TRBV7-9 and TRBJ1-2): DTGVSQNPRHKITKRGQNVTFRCDPISEHNRLYWYRQTLGQGPEFLTYFQNEAQLEKSRLLSDRFSAERPKGSFSTLEIQRTEQGDSAMYLCASSSRQYFNYGYTFGSGTRLTVV.

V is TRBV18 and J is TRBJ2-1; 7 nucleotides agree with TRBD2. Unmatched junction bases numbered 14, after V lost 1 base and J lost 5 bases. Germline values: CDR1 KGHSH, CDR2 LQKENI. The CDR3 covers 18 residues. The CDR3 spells CASSPRIGLADTNNEQFF. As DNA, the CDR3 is TGTGCCAGCTCACCACGGATAGGTCTAGCGGACACGAACAATGAGCAGTTCTTC.

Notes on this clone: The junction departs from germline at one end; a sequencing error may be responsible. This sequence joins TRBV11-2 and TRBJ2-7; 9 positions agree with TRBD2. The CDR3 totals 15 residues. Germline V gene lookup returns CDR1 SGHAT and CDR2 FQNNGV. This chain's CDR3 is CVSRISGRGSYEQYF. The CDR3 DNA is TGTGTCAGCAGAATTAGCGGGAGAGGTTCCTACGAGCAGTACTTC.

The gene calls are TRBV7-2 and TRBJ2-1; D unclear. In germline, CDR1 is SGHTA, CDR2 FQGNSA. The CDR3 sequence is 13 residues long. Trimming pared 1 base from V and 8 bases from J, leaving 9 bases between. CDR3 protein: CASSLGQVYEQFF. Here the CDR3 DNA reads TGTGCCAGCAGCTTAGGGCAGGTCTATGAGCAGTTCTTC.

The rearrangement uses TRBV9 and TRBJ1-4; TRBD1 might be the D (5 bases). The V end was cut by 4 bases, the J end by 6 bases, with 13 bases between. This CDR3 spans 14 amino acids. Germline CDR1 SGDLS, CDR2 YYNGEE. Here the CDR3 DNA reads TGTGCCAGCAGCCCTTCAGGGAAGGATGAAAAACTGTTTTTT. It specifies CASSPSGKDEKLFF.

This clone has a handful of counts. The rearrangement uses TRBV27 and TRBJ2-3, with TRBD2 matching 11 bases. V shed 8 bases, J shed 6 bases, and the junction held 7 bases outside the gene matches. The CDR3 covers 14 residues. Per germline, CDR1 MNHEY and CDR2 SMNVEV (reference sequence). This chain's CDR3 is CASGGLAVGDTQYF. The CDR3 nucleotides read TGTGCCAGCGGGGGACTAGCGGTGGGGGATACGCAGTATTTT.

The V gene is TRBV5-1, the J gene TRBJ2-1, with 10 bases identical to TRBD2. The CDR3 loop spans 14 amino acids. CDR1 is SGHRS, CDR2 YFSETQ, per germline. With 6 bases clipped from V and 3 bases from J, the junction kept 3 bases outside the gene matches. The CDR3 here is CASTLAGGYNEQFF. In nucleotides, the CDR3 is TGCGCCAGCACCTTAGCGGGGGGCTACAATGAGCAGTTCTTC. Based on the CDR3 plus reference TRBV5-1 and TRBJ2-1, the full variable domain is KAGVTQTPRYLIKTRGQQVTLSCSPISGHRSVSWYQQTPGQGLQFLFEYFSETQRNKGNFPGRFSGRQFSNSRSEMNVSTLELGDSALYLCASTLAGGYNEQFFGPGTRLTVL.

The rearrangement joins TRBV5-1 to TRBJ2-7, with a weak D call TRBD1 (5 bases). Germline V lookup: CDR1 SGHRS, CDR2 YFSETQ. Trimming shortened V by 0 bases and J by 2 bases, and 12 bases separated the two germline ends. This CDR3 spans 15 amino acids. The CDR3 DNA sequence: TGCGCCAGCAGCTTGGAAGGGGCGCCGACCTACGAGCAGTACTTC. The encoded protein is CASSLEGAPTYEQYF.

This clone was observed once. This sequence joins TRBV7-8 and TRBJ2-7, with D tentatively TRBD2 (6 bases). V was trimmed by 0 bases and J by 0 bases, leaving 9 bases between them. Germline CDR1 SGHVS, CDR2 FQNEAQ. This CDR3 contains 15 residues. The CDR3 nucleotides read TGTGCCAGCAGCTTAGCGCGCGGGAACTCCTACGAGCAGTACTTC. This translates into CASSLARGNSYEQYF.

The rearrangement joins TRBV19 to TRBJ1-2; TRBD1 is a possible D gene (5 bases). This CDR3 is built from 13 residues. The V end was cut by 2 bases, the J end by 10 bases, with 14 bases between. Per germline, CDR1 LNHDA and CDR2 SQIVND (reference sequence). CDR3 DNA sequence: TGTGCCAGTAGTATAACCAGGGAGGTGGACTACACCTTC. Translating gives CASSITREVDYTF.

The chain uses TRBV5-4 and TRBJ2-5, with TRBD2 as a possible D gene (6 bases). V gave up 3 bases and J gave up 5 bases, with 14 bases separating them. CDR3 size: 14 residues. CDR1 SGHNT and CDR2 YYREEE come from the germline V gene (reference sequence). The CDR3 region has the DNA TGTGCCAGCAGCTCTGGGCGGGAAGAGGAGACCCAGTACTTC. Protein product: CASSSGREEETQYF.

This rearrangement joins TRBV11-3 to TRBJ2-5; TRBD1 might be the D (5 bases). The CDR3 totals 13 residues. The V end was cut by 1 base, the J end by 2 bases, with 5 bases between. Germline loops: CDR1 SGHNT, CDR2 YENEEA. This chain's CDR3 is CASSLGQQETQYF. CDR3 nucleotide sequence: TGTGCCAGCAGCTTAGGACAGCAAGAGACCCAGTACTTC.

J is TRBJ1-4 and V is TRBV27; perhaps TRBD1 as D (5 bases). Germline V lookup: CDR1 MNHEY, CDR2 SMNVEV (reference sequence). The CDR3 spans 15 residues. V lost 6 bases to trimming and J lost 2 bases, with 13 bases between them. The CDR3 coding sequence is TGTGCCAGCAGCCCAGGGAGGGTGACTAATGAAAAACTGTTTTTT. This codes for CASSPGRVTNEKLFF.

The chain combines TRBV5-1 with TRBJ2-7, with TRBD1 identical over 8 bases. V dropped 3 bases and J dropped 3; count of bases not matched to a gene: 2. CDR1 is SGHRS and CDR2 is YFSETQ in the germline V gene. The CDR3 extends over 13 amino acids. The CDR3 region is CASSYGQGYEQYF. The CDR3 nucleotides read TGCGCCAGCAGCTACGGACAGGGCTACGAGCAGTACTTC.

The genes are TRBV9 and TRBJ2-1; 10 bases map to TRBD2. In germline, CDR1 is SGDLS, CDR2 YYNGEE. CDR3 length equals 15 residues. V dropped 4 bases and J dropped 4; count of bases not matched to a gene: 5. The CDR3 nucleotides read TGTGCCAGCAGCTCAGCGGGGGGGGAATACAATGAGCAGTTCTTC. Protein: CASSSAGGEYNEQFF.

The CDR3: CASSRAGYNEQFF. CDR3 in DNA: TGTGCCAGCAGTCGGGCAGGGTACAATGAGCAGTTCTTC. The chain recombines TRBV27 with TRBJ2-1, with a weak D call TRBD1 (5 bases). This CDR3 spans 13 amino acids. Trimming left V 5 bases short and J 4 bases short, with 9 bases between. Germline assignment: CDR1 MNHEY and CDR2 SMNVEV (reference sequence).

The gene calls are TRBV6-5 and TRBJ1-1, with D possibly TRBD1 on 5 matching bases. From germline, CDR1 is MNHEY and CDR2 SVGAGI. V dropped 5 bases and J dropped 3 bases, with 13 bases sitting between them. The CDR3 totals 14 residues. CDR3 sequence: CASSGQTSHTEAFF. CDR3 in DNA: TGTGCCAGCAGTGGACAAACTTCACACACTGAAGCTTTCTTT.

CDR3: CASSSQPPGNTIYF. In DNA, the CDR3 is TGTGCCAGCAGCTCACAACCCCCCGGAAACACCATATATTTT. This chain joins TRBV7-2 and TRBJ1-3; no clear D gene. The ends were cut back, 4 bases at V and 4 bases at J, with 11 bases in the middle. CDR1 is SGHTA and CDR2 is FQGNSA in the germline V gene. CDR3 size: 14 residues.

As DNA, the CDR3 is TGCGCCAGCAGCATCACAGGGGGTATTGTCACAGATACGCAGTATTTT. Translation: CASSITGGIVTDTQYF. This sequence joins TRBV5-1 and TRBJ2-3, with 8 bases fitting TRBD1. Looked up from germline, CDR1 is SGHRS and CDR2 is YFSETQ. This CDR3 is built from 16 residues. Trimming cost V 4 bases and J 2 bases; bases outside gene matches: 9.

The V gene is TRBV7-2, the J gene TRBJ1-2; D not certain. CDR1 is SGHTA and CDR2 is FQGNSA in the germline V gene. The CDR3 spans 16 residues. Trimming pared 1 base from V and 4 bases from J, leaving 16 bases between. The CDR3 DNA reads TGTGCCAGCAGCTTAGGCGCGGTGGCAGAACCCTATGGCTACACCTTC. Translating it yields CASSLGAVAEPYGYTF. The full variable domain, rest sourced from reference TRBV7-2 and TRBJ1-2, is GAGVSQSPSNKVTEKGKDVELRCDPISGHTALYWYRQSLGQGLEFLIYFQGNSAPDKSGLPSDRFSAERTGGSVSTLTIQRTQQEDSAVYLCASSLGAVAEPYGYTFGSGTRLTVV.

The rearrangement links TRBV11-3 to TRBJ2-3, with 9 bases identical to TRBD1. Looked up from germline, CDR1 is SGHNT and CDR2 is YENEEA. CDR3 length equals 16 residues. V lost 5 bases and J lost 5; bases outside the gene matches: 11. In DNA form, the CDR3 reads TGTGCCAGCAGCGGAGCAGGACAGGGGATAGAAGATACGCAGTATTTT. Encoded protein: CASSGAGQGIEDTQYF.

This CDR3 is CASSLGSTSTDTQYF. In DNA form, the CDR3 reads TGCGCCAGCAGCTTGGGCTCCACTAGCACAGATACGCAGTATTTT. J is TRBJ2-3 and V is TRBV5-1; no definite D call. The CDR3 totals 15 residues. Trimming left V 0 bases short and J 0 bases short, with 8 bases between. Germline V CDR1 and CDR2: SGHRS, YFSETQ.

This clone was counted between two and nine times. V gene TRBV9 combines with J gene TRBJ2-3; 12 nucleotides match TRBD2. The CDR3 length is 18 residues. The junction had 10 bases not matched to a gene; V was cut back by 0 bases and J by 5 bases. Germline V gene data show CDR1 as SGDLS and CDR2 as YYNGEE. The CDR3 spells CASSVEAASGGALDTQYF. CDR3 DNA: TGTGCCAGCAGCGTAGAAGCGGCTAGCGGGGGGGCCTTAGATACGCAGTATTTT.

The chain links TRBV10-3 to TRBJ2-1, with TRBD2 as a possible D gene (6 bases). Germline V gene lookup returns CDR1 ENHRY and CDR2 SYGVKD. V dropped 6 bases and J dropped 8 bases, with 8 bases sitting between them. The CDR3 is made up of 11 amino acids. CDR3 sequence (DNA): TGTGCCATCAGCCGGGACTATGAGCAGTTCTTC. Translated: CAISRDYEQFF.